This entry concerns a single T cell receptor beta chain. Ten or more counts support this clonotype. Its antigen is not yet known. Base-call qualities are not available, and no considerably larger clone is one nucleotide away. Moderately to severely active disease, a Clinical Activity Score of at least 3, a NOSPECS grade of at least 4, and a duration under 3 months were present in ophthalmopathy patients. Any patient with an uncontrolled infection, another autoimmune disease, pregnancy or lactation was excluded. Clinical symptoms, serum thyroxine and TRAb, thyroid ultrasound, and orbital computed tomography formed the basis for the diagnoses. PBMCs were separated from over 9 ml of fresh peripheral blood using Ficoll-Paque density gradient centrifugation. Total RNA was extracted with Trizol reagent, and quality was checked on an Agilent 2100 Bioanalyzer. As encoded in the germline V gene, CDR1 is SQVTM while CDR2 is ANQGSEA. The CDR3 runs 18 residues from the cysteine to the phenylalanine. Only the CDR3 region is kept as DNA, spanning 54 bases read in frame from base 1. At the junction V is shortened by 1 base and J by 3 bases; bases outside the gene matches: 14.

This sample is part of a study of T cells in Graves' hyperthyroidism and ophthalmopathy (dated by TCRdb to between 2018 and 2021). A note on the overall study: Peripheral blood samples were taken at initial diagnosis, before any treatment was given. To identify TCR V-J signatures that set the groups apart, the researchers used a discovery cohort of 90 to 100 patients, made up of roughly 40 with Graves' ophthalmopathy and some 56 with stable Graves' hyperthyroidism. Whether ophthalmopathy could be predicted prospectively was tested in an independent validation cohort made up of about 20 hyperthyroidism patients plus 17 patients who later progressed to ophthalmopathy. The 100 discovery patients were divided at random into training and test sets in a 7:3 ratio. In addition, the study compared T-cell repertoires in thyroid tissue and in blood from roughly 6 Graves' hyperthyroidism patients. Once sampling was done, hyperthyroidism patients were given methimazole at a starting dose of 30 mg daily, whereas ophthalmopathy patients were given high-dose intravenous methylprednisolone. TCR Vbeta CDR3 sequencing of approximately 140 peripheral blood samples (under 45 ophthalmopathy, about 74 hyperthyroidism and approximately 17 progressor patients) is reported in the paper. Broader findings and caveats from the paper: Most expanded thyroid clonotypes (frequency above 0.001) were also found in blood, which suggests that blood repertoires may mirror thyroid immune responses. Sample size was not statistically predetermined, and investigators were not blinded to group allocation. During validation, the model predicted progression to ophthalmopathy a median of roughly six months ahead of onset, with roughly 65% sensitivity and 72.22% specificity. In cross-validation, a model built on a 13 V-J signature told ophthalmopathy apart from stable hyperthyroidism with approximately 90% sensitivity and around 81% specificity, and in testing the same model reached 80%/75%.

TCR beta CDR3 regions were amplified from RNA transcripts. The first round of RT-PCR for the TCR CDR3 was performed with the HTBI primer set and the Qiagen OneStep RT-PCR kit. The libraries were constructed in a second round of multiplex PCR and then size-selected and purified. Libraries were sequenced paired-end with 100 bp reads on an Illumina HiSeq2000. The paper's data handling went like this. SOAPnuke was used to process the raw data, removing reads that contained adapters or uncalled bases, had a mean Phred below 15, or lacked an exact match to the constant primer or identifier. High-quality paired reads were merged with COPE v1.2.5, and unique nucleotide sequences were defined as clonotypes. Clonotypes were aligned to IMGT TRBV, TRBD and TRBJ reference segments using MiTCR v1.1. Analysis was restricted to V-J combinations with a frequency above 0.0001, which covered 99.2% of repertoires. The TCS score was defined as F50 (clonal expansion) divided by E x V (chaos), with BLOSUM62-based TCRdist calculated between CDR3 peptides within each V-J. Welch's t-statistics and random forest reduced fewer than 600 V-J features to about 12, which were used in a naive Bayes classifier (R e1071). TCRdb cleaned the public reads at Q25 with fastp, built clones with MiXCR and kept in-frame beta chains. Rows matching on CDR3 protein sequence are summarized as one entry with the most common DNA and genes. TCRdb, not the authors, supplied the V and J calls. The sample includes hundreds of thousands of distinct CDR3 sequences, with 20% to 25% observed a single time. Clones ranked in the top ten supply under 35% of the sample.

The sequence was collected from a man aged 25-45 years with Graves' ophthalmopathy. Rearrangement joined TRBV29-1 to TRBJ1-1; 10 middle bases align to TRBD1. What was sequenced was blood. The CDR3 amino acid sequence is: CSVEGRPLRGQGHTEAFF. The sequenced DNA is TGCAGCGTTGAAGGTAGGCCCTTAAGGGGACAGGGGCACACTGAAGCTTTCTTT.